This T cell receptor beta chain is drawn from a study of shared clonotypes between healthy human individuals (dated by TCRdb to 2020 to 2022). With respect to the entire study: The cohort included three men and a couple of women between 18 and 49 years of age. To estimate repertoire size and how much clonotype sharing occurs between individuals, the study deeply sequenced the blood TCR repertoires of roughly 5 healthy adults. For each donor, CD4 naive and CD4 memory were each given three plates, CD8 naive was given two plates, and CD8 memory was given one plate. Leukapheresis yielded between about 0.94 and 9 billion PBMCs per donor. To increase sequencing depth and limit assay-specific biases, TCR repertoire library preparation and sequencing were carried out by different laboratories using diverse techniques.

Results and caveats for the whole study, not just this receptor: Based on pairwise subsampling, the degree of clonotype sharing among donors was expected to be affected by sequencing depth. Sampling was limited to blood, and TCR repertoires in tissue likely differ from TCR repertoires in blood. Larger estimated clonotype richness was generally found for naive subsets than for memory subsets. Incomplete sequencing was indicated by rarefaction of sorted-subset datasets, despite the large sequencing depth. Compared with non-shared clonotypes, clonotypes shared by all four sorted-subset donors had higher generation probabilities. Sharing across several donors was observed for around 5% of naive CD4, 3% to 3.5% of naive CD8, over 2% of memory CD4, and approximately 0.41% of memory CD8 clonotypes. The small number of donors limited the genetic and exposure-history diversity represented.

The CDR3, cysteine through phenylalanine, is 14 amino acids long. Only the CDR3 DNA stays, 42 bases, in frame from base 1. The germline V gene (reference sequence) supplies CDR1 MNHEY and CDR2 SMNVEV. Germline trimming amounts to 3 bases on V and 8 bases on J, with 3 as the count of junction bases outside the gene matches. Note on this clone: Its antigen is not yet known. No qualities accompany the bases; no much larger clone lies one base away.

TCR CDR3 regions were amplified from genomic DNA by multiplex PCR using the deep immunoSEQ assay. Extracted genomic DNA from each cell subset was spread evenly across all wells of several immunoSEQ 96-well plates, with each plate serving as a replicate. For sorted subsets, around 200 ng genomic DNA, equal to tens of thousands of T cell genomes, was loaded into each replicate PCR. Purified libraries were measured with a Qubit 3.0 fluorometer, size-checked on a Bioanalyzer 2100, and measured again with the KAPA Library Quantification kit. Each immunoSEQ 96-well plate was sequenced on its own single-read 150-cycle Illumina NextSeq 550 flow cell. In the paper's pipeline: The immunoSEQ output contained only junctional sequences without quality scores, so filtering could not match that applied to full-length reads. To assign V/J genes and CDR3, sequences were annotated against IMGT germline references using PyIR, a Python wrapper for IgBLAST v1.9. Reads were filtered out if the reads had weak V/J assignments (E-value above 1e-6), no CDR3, stop codons, out-of-frame junctions, or ambiguous translated residues. V3J clonotypes were defined as sequences sharing an identical inferred V gene, J gene, and CDR3 amino acid sequence. To compute the percentage overlap between repertoires, the number of shared unique clonotypes was divided by the size of the smaller repertoire. Three approaches were used to assess repertoire richness: RTK rarefaction, the Chao1 estimator, and Recon v2.1 estimates of unobserved clonotypes. For all TCRbeta clonotypes obtained by the gDNA method from a few donors, generation probabilities were computed with OLGA. Entries here come from immuneACCESS through TCRdb and include only in-frame sequences with V and J called. Some clones fail to appear in such tables; in the studies checked, an unresolved V gene covers under half of the shortfall, and the cause of the remainder is unknown. That table is the source of V, J and clone size, and D and trimming were worked out from the DNA. This sample gives about 2 million clones in total; 95% of them show up just once. The top ten hold 0.13% of the sample.

Healthy HIV-negative adults with no recently reported acute infections or vaccinations were included as donors. All donors were Caucasian adults living in Nashville, Tennessee, USA. CD4+ T cells were enriched by magnetic negative selection, after which naive cells were positively selected on CD45RA and the negative fraction was taken as the memory subset. Blood was collected by leukapheresis, and PBMCs were isolated by Ficoll-Histopaque density gradient centrifugation and then cryopreserved in liquid nitrogen vapor phase. Analytical flow cytometry was used to check the purity and quantity of each magnetically sorted T cell population. From each sorted fraction, genomic DNA was isolated and quantified by UV absorbance on a Nanodrop 2000c.

Material for sequencing was naive CD4+ T cells sorted from blood. This specimen's cell subset or site label, interpreted: CD45RA+ positively selected. In this chain, TRBV27 is recombined with TRBJ1-6; the junction holds 8 bases that match TRBD1. The receptor comes from a young man in good health. The encoded CDR3 is CASSFAGGHSPLHF. In nucleotide form, the sequence is TGTGCCAGCAGTTTCGCAGGGGGCCATTCACCCCTCCACTTT.